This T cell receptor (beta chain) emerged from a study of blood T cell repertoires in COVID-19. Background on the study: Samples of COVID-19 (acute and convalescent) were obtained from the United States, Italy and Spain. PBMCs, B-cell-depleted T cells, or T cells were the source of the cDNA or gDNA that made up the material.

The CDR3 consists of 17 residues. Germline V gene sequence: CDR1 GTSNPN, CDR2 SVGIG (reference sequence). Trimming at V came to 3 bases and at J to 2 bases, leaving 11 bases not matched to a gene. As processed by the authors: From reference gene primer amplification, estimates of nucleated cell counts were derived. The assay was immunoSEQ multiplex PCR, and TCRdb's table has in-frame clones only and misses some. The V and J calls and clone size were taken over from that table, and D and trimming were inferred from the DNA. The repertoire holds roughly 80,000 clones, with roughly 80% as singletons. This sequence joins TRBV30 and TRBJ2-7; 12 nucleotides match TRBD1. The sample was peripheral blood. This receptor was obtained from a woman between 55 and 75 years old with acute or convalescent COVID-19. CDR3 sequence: CAWRTGWGTGGAYEQYF. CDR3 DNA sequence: TGTGCCTGGAGGACAGGTTGGGGGACAGGGGGCGCCTACGAGCAGTACTTC.